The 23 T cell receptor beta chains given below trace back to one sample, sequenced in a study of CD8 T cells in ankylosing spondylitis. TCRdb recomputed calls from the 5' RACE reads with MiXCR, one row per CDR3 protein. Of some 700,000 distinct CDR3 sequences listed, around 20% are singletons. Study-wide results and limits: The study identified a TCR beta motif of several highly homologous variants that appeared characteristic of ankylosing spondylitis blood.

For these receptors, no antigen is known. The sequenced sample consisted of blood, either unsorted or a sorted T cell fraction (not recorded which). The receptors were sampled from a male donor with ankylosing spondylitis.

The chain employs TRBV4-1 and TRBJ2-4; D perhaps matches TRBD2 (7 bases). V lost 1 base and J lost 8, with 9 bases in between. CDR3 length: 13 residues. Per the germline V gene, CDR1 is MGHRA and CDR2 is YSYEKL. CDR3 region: CASSQGGGDIQYF. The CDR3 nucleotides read TGCGCCAGCAGCCAAGGGGGGGGCGACATTCAGTACTTC.

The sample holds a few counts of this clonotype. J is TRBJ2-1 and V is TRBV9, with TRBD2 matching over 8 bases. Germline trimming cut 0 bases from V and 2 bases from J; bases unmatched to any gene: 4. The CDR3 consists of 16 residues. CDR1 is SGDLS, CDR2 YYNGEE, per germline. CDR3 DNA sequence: TGTGCCAGCAGCGTAGGAGCGGGAGTCACCTACAATGAGCAGTTCTTC. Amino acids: CASSVGAGVTYNEQFF.

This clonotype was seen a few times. CDR3 in amino acids: CSARSGGPTGELFF. The CDR3 DNA reads TGCAGTGCTAGATCGGGAGGGCCCACCGGGGAGCTGTTTTTT. This chain joins TRBV20-1 and TRBJ2-2, with TRBD2 matching 8 bases. This CDR3 is 14 amino acids long. Unmatched junction bases numbered 3, after V lost 2 bases and J lost 4 bases. Germline-derived CDR1 and CDR2 are DFQATT and SNEGSKA (reference sequence).

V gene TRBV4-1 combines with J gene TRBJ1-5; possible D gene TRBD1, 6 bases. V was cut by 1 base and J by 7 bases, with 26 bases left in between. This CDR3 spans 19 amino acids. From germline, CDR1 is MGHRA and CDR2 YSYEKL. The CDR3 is CASSQGPTGIGPEGQPQHF. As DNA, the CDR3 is TGCGCCAGCAGCCAAGGGCCAACAGGGATAGGCCCAGAGGGACAGCCCCAGCATTTT.

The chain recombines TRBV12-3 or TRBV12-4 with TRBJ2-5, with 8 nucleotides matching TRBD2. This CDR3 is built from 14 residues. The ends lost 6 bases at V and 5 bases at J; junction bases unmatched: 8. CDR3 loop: CASRPSGRVETQYF. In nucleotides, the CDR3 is TGTGCCAGCAGGCCTTCCGGGAGGGTGGAGACCCAGTACTTC.

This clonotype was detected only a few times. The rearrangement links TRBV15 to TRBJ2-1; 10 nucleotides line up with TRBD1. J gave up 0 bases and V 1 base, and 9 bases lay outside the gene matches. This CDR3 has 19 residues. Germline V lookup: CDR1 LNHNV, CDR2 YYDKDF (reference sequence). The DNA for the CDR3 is TGTGCCACCAGCAGAGGAGAGAGGACAGGGGGACGCTCCTACAATGAGCAGTTCTTC. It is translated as CATSRGERTGGRSYNEQFF.

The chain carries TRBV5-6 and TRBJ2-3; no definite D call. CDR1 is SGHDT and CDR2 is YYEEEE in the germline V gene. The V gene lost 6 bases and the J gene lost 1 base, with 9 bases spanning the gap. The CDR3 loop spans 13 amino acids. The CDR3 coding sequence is TGTGCCAGCATCGGGCCGGGCACAGATACGCAGTATTTT. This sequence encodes CASIGPGTDTQYF.

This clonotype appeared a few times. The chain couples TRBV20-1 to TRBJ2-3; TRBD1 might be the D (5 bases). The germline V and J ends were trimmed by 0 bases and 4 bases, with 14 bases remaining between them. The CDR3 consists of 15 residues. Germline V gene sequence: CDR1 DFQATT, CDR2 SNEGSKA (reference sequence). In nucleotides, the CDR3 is TGCAGTGCTAGAGATTTTCAGGGCAGTTCAGATACGCAGTATTTT. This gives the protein CSARDFQGSSDTQYF.

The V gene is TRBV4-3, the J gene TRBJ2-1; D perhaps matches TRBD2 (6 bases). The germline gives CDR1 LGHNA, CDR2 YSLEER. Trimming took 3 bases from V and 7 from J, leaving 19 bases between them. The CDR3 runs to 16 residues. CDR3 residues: CASSHGTSWGSNEQFF. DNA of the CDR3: TGCGCCAGCAGCCACGGAACTAGCTGGGGCTCAAATGAGCAGTTCTTC.

This CDR3 reads CASSPQGGDTEAFF. The CDR3 DNA follows: TGCGCCAGCAGCCCCCAGGGAGGGGACACTGAAGCTTTCTTT. The chain combines TRBV4-1 with TRBJ1-1; TRBD1 might be the D (5 bases). This CDR3 spans 14 amino acids. Germline CDR1 reads MGHRA; CDR2 reads YSYEKL. The V end was cut by 4 bases, the J end by 3 bases, with 12 bases between.

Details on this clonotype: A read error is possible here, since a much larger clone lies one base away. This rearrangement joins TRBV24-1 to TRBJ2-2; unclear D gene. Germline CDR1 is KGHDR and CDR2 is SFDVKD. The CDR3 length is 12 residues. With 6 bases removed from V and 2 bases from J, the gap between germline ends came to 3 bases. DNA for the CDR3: TGTGCCACCAGTTCTAACACCGGGGAGCTGTTTTTT. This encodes CATSSNTGELFF.

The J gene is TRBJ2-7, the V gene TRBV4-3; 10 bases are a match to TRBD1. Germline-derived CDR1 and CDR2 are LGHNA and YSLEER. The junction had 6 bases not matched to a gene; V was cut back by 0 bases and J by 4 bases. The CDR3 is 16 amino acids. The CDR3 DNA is TGCGCCAGCAGCCAAGAGCACCCGGGACAGGGGTACGAGCAGTACTTC. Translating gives CASSQEHPGQGYEQYF.

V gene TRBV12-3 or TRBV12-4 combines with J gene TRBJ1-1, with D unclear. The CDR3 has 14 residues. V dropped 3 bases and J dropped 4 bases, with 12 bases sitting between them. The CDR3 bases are TGTGCCAGCAGTTTTAATGGGAGAACCACTGAAGCTTTCTTT. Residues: CASSFNGRTTEAFF.

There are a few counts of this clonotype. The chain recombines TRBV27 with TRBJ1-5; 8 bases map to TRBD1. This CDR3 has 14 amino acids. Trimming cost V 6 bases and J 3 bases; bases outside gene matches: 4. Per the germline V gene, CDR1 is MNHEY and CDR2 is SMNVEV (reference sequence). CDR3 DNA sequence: TGTGCCAGCAGGCTGACAGGGGTCAATCAGCCCCAGCATTTT. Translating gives CASRLTGVNQPQHF.

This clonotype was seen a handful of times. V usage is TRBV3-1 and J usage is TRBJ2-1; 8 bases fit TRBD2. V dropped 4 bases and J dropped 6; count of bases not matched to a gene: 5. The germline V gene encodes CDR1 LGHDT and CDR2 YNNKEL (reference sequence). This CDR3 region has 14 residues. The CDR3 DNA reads TGTGCCAGCAGCCCCCCGGGAGGGACCAATGAGCAGTTCTTC. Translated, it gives CASSPPGGTNEQFF.

As DNA, the CDR3 is TGTGCCAGCAGTCAGACAGAGTACGAGCAGTACTTC. Protein sequence: CASSQTEYEQYF. V usage is TRBV3-1 and J usage is TRBJ2-7, with a weak D call TRBD1 (5 bases). The CDR3 runs to 12 residues. V lost 6 bases and J lost 4, with 10 bases in between. CDR1 and CDR2 (germline): LGHDT, YNNKEL (reference sequence).

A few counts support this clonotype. CDR3 sequence (DNA): TGTGCCAGCGGCCGGGCGGTCCACGAGCAGTACTTC. This gives the protein CASGRAVHEQYF. This chain connects TRBV6-2 or TRBV6-3 to TRBJ2-7; no clear D. The germline CDR1 and CDR2 sequences are MNHEY and SVGEGT. The CDR3 spans 12 residues. Deletions cut 8 bases from V and 5 bases from J, with 13 bases between.

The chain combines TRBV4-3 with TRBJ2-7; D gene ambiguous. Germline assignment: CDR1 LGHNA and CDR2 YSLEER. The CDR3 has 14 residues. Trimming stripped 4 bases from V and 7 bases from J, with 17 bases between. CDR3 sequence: CASSPNSDASEQYF. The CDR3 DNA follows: TGCGCCAGCAGCCCGAACTCAGACGCCTCAGAGCAGTACTTC.

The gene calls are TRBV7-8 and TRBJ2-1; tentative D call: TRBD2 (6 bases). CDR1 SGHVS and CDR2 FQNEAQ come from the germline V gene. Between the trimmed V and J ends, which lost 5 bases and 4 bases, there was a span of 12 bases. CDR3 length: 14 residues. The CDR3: CASSTNSGYNEQFF. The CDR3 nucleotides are TGTGCCAGCAGCACGAATAGCGGATACAATGAGCAGTTCTTC.

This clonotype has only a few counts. The CDR3 nucleotides read TGTGCCAGCAGCCCTAATGAGCAGTTCTTC. It encodes CASSPNEQFF. The V call is TRBV11-2, the J call TRBJ2-1; D unclear. The V and J ends lost 5 bases and 7 bases respectively, with 3 bases between them. The CDR3 is 10 amino acids. CDR1 and CDR2 (germline): SGHAT, FQNNGV.

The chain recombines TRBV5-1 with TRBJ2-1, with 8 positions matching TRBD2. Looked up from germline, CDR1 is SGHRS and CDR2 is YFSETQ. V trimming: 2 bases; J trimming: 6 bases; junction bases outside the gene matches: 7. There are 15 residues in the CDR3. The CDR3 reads CASSFGREGPNEQFF. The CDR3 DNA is TGCGCCAGCAGCTTTGGACGGGAGGGCCCCAATGAGCAGTTCTTC. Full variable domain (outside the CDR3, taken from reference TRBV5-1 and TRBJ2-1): KAGVTQTPRYLIKTRGQQVTLSCSPISGHRSVSWYQQTPGQGLQFLFEYFSETQRNKGNFPGRFSGRQFSNSRSEMNVSTLELGDSALYLCASSFGREGPNEQFFGPGTRLTVL.

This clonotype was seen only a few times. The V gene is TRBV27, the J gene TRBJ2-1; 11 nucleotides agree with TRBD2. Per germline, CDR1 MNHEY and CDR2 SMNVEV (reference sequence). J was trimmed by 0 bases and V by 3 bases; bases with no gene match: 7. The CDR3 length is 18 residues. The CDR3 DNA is TGTGCCAGCAGTTTGGGACTAGCGGCGGCCCGCTCCTACAATGAGCAGTTCTTC. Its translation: CASSLGLAAARSYNEQFF.

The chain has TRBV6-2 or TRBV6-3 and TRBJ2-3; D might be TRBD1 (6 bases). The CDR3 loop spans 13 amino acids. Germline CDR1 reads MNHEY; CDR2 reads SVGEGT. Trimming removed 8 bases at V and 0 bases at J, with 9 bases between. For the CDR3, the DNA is TGTGCCAGCTTCGGACAGAGCACAGATACGCAGTATTTT. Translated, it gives CASFGQSTDTQYF.